The 30 T cell receptor beta chains presented below share a single source sample, sequenced in a study of blood T cell repertoires in COVID-19. This table comes from immunoSEQ multiplex PCR, and its TCRdb copy is limited to in-frame clones, with some not included. The sample consists of 150,000 or so clones, around 86% of them appearing once. Sequencing was done on a sample of peripheral blood. These TCRs come from a man in his sixties with acute or convalescent COVID-19.

The chain has TRBV30 and TRBJ1-4; possibly TRBD1 for D (5 bases). Trimming left V 3 bases short and J 8 bases short, with 22 bases between. CDR1 and CDR2 from the germline V gene are GTSNPN and SVGIG (reference sequence). This CDR3 has 16 residues. The CDR3 sequence is CAWRGRGGPAYEKLFF. In DNA form, the CDR3 reads TGTGCCTGGAGGGGACGGGGGGGACCGGCGTACGAAAAACTGTTTTTT.

The J gene is TRBJ1-2, the V gene TRBV3-1 (or the pseudogene TRBV3-2); 8 nucleotides agree with TRBD1. CDR1 LGHDT and CDR2 YNNKEL come from the germline V gene (reference sequence). The CDR3 is made up of 18 amino acids. After removal of 6 bases from V and 4 bases from J, the junction contained 19 bases not matched to a gene. In DNA form, the CDR3 reads TGTGCCAGCAGTACCAGGGGGCGGCTAACTGACAGGGCCTATGGCTACACCTTC. This sequence encodes CASSTRGRLTDRAYGYTF.

This clone was detected only once. The chain joins TRBV6-5 to TRBJ1-2; 10 bases are a match to TRBD1. The V gene end was trimmed by 7 bases and the J gene end by 6 bases; junction bases not matched to a gene: 8. Germline CDR1 and CDR2: MNHEY and SVGAGI. This CDR3 spans 14 amino acids. CDR3 in DNA: TGTGCCAGCACCCGACAGGGGGCATTACATGGCTACACCTTC. Protein: CASTRQGALHGYTF.

This clone has a handful of counts. The rearrangement links TRBV5-1 to TRBJ1-2; 8 nucleotides agree with TRBD1. Germline V gene lookup returns CDR1 SGHRS and CDR2 YFSETQ. V lost 1 base and J lost 2; bases outside the gene matches: 1. The CDR3 length is 14 residues. CDR3 residues: CASSLTGGNYGYTF. The CDR3 bases are TGCGCCAGCAGCTTGACAGGGGGAAACTATGGCTACACCTTC.

With respect to this clone: The sample contains more than one DNA sequence encoding this CDR3. The genes are TRBV5-1 and TRBJ2-3, with 15 bases matching TRBD2. This CDR3 contains 15 residues. Germline V lookup: CDR1 SGHRS, CDR2 YFSETQ. V lost 4 bases to trimming and J lost 6 bases; unmatched junction nucleotides: 3. The CDR3 DNA reads TGCGCCAGCAGCACCGGGACTAGCGGGGGGGATACGCAGTATTTT. Its protein product is CASSTGTSGGDTQYF.

J is TRBJ1-2 and V is TRBV28; D not resolved. The V and J ends lost 5 bases and 4 bases respectively, with 20 bases between them. The length of the CDR3 is 16 residues. Per germline, CDR1 MDHEN and CDR2 SYDVKM. As DNA, the CDR3 is TGTGCCAGCAGTCCGATGGGAGGGAGAGGGTCCTATGGCTACACCTTC. This gives the protein CASSPMGGRGSYGYTF.

This chain uses TRBV24-1 with TRBJ1-5, with TRBD1 as a possible D gene (5 bases). CDR3 length equals 14 residues. Trimming cost V 4 bases and J 5 bases, with 11 bases left between them. Germline CDR1 KGHDR, CDR2 SFDVKD. The CDR3 here is CATSDSDRYQPQHF. For the CDR3, the DNA is TGTGCCACCAGTGACTCCGACAGATATCAGCCCCAGCATTTT.

V usage is TRBV12-3 or TRBV12-4 and J usage is TRBJ1-2; D is undetermined. This CDR3 has 13 amino acids. Trimming removed 7 bases at V and 4 bases at J, with 13 bases between. This CDR3 is CASTLGESYGYTF. CDR3 sequence (DNA): TGTGCCAGCACCTTGGGAGAGTCCTATGGCTACACCTTC.

The rearrangement joins TRBV7-9 to TRBJ2-6, with D perhaps matching TRBD1 (5 bases). Germline lookup yields CDR1 SEHNR and CDR2 FQNEAQ (reference sequence). The CDR3 sequence is 13 residues long. V lost 5 bases and J lost 6, with 8 bases in between. The CDR3, as DNA: TGTGCCAGCAGCATAGGGGCGGCCAACGTCCTGACTTTC. This gives the protein CASSIGAANVLTF.

The table lists this clone with a count of one. V gene TRBV18 combines with J gene TRBJ2-7; D gene ambiguous. Per germline, CDR1 KGHSH and CDR2 LQKENI. V lost 5 bases and J lost 0, with 11 bases in between. This CDR3 is 14 amino acids long. Here the CDR3 reads CASSGASRSYEQYF. Written as DNA, the CDR3 is TGTGCCAGCTCAGGAGCGAGCCGCTCCTACGAGCAGTACTTC.

The genes are TRBV18 and TRBJ2-7; the D gene is possibly TRBD1 (5 bases). Germline-derived CDR1 and CDR2 are KGHSH and LQKENI. The CDR3 sequence is 12 residues long. Trimming removed 0 bases from V and 6 bases from J, with 6 bases in between. CDR3 bases: TGTGCCAGCTCACCACCCCAGGGCGAGCAGTACTTC. This codes for CASSPPQGEQYF.

The chain recombines TRBV2 with TRBJ2-2; perhaps TRBD2 as D (5 bases). Germline CDR1 is SNHLY and CDR2 is FYNNEI. The CDR3 loop spans 13 amino acids. The V gene lost 3 bases and the J gene lost 7 bases, with 9 bases spanning the gap. In DNA, the CDR3 is TGTGCCAGCAGTGACAGGAGGCTCGGGGAGCTGTTTTTT. It yields the protein CASSDRRLGELFF.

The CDR3 DNA follows: TGCGCCAGCAGCTACCTACACAGGGATTCACCCCTCCACTTT. It is translated as CASSYLHRDSPLHF. This sequence joins TRBV5-1 and TRBJ1-6; D might be TRBD1 (6 bases). Germline CDR1 SGHRS, CDR2 YFSETQ. Trimming removed 3 bases from V and 8 bases from J, with 12 bases in between. The length of the CDR3 is 14 residues.

The CDR3: CASSLGGVSNEKLFF. DNA for the CDR3: TGTGCCAGCAGCCTAGGGGGGGTATCTAATGAAAAACTGTTTTTT. The chain couples TRBV5-5 to TRBJ1-4; D perhaps matches TRBD1 (6 bases). The CDR3 runs 15 residues. Between the trimmed V and J ends, which lost 4 bases and 3 bases, there was a span of 13 bases. Germline-derived CDR1 and CDR2 are SGHKS and YYEKEE (reference sequence).

The chain couples TRBV2 to TRBJ1-4; no clear D. Trimming cost V 7 bases and J 4 bases, with 10 bases left between them. Germline CDR1 and CDR2: SNHLY and FYNNEI. The CDR3 sequence is 13 residues long. The CDR3 bases are TGTGCCAGCAAGTTACAGATTAATGAAAAACTGTTTTTT. It is translated as CASKLQINEKLFF.

This clone appeared a few times. The V call is TRBV24-1, the J call TRBJ2-1; D perhaps matches TRBD1 (5 bases). This CDR3 is 16 amino acids long. V was pared by 5 bases and J by 8 bases, with 21 bases between. From germline, CDR1 is KGHDR and CDR2 SFDVKD. In nucleotides, the CDR3 is TGTGCCACCAGTGCTAAGTACGGCCCGCTGGGGCATGAGCAGTTCTTC. Translated, it gives CATSAKYGPLGHEQFF.

This clone was observed a single time. The V gene is TRBV24-1, the J gene TRBJ1-5; unclear D gene. Per germline, CDR1 KGHDR and CDR2 SFDVKD. The CDR3 consists of 14 residues. The V and J ends lost 0 bases and 4 bases respectively, with 6 bases between them. The CDR3 loop is CATSDLNGNQPQHF. The CDR3 coding sequence is TGTGCCACCAGTGATTTGAACGGGAATCAGCCCCAGCATTTT.

J is TRBJ1-5 and V is TRBV19; possibly TRBD1 for D (6 bases). The CDR3 covers 14 residues. CDR1 LNHDA and CDR2 SQIVND come from the germline V gene (reference sequence). V was trimmed by 4 bases and J by 7 bases, leaving 14 bases between them. CDR3 loop: CASSKGGGAQPQHF. The CDR3 DNA is TGTGCCAGTAGTAAAGGGGGGGGCGCACAGCCCCAGCATTTT.

The V gene is TRBV5-1, the J gene TRBJ1-3; D gene uncertain. Germline values: CDR1 SGHRS, CDR2 YFSETQ. Between the trimmed V and J ends, which lost 0 bases and 0 bases, there was a span of 7 bases. The CDR3 runs 15 residues. The CDR3 DNA reads as TGCGCCAGCAGCTTGGCTGGGAGCTCTGGAAACACCATATATTTT. It yields the protein CASSLAGSSGNTIYF.

The chain links TRBV5-4 to TRBJ1-2; the match to TRBD1 covers 7 bases. Germline values: CDR1 SGHNT, CDR2 YYREEE (reference sequence). There are 16 residues in the CDR3. Trimming took 4 bases from V and 4 from J; bases not matched to a gene: 13. The CDR3 reads CASSPGTEILGYGYTF. The CDR3 DNA reads TGTGCCAGCAGCCCGGGGACAGAGATCTTGGGCTATGGCTACACCTTC.

J is TRBJ2-2 and V is TRBV28; D gene unclear. Between the trimmed V and J ends, which lost 8 bases and 2 bases, there was a span of 9 bases. CDR1 and CDR2 (germline): MDHEN, SYDVKM. CDR3 length: 13 residues. For the CDR3, the DNA is TGTGCCAGCCACGAGGTCAACACCGGGGAGCTGTTTTTT. Its translation: CASHEVNTGELFF.

This clone appeared a single time. The rearrangement joins TRBV27 to TRBJ1-5; possible D gene TRBD1, 5 bases. The CDR3 extends over 16 amino acids. Trimming took 1 base from V and 3 from J, leaving 13 bases between them. From germline, CDR1 is MNHEY and CDR2 SMNVEV (reference sequence). CDR3: CASSLFWQGLNQPQHF. CDR3 in DNA: TGTGCCAGCAGTTTATTCTGGCAGGGTCTCAATCAGCCCCAGCATTTT.

This rearrangement joins TRBV7-8 to TRBJ2-3; 10 bases map to TRBD2. The CDR3 totals 14 residues. Germline CDR1 reads SGHVS; CDR2 reads FQNEAQ. J lost 3 bases, V lost 5 bases, and 2 bases had no gene match. CDR3 loop: CASSKREGTDTQYF. In DNA form, the CDR3 reads TGTGCCAGCAGCAAGCGGGAGGGAACAGATACGCAGTATTTT.

The chain joins TRBV7-9 to TRBJ2-7; a weak D match, TRBD2 (6 bases). The CDR3 has 15 residues. V gave up 5 bases and J gave up 3 bases, with 17 bases separating them. Germline values: CDR1 SEHNR, CDR2 FQNEAQ (reference sequence). The chain's CDR3 is CASSHPGAKDYEQYF. The CDR3 DNA sequence: TGTGCCAGCAGCCACCCGGGAGCCAAGGACTACGAGCAGTACTTC.

The chain employs TRBV5-1 and TRBJ2-3, with TRBD2 matching 12 bases. Germline V lookup: CDR1 SGHRS, CDR2 YFSETQ. There are 18 residues in the CDR3. V lost 4 bases, J lost 0 bases, and 9 bases stayed unmatched. This chain's CDR3 is CASSGASGRAGSTDTQYF. CDR3 DNA sequence: TGCGCCAGCAGCGGGGCTAGCGGGAGGGCGGGCAGCACAGATACGCAGTATTTT.

The chain carries TRBV6-1 and TRBJ2-1; D unclear. CDR1 and CDR2 (germline): MNHNS, SASEGT. The CDR3 is 11 amino acids. Trimming removed 2 bases at V and 10 bases at J, with 6 bases between. The DNA for the CDR3 is TGTGCCAGCAGTGAACATCAAGAGCAGTTCTTC. Translation: CASSEHQEQFF.

The chain is built from TRBV7-3 and TRBJ2-4; 8 nucleotides match TRBD1. In germline, CDR1 is SGHTA, CDR2 FQGTGA. V lost 5 bases, J lost 7 bases, and 7 bases stayed unmatched. The CDR3 is made up of 14 amino acids. For the CDR3, the DNA is TGTGCCAGCAGCCGCGGACAGGGTGAGAACATTCAGTACTTC. Its translation: CASSRGQGENIQYF.

CDR3 nucleotides: TGTGCCAGCAGTACGTTGGCGGCCCCGAGCTCCTACGAGCAGTACTTC. It yields the protein CASSTLAAPSSYEQYF. This chain joins TRBV28 and TRBJ2-7, with D hard to call. CDR3 length: 16 residues. The germline gives CDR1 MDHEN, CDR2 SYDVKM. V shed 5 bases and J shed 0 bases, with 17 bases lying between them.

The chain couples TRBV28 to TRBJ1-5; possibly TRBD1 for D (6 bases). The CDR3 spans 16 residues. Looked up from germline, CDR1 is MDHEN and CDR2 is SYDVKM. Deletions cut 3 bases from V and 7 bases from J, with 19 bases between. This chain's CDR3 is CASSFAARGYGQPQHF. For the CDR3, the DNA is TGTGCCAGCAGTTTCGCAGCCAGGGGATATGGACAGCCCCAGCATTTT.

The chain couples TRBV5-1 to TRBJ2-7; the match to TRBD2 covers 8 bases. The trim removed 4 bases at V and 3 bases at J, leaving 12 bases unmatched. Germline V gene lookup returns CDR1 SGHRS and CDR2 YFSETQ. This CDR3 is 16 amino acids long. The CDR3 loop reads CASSPRGTSGNYEQYF. CDR3 in DNA: TGCGCCAGCAGCCCCAGGGGCACTAGCGGAAACTACGAGCAGTACTTC. Filled out from reference TRBV5-1 and TRBJ2-7, the complete variable domain reads KAGVTQTPRYLIKTRGQQVTLSCSPISGHRSVSWYQQTPGQGLQFLFEYFSETQRNKGNFPGRFSGRQFSNSRSEMNVSTLELGDSALYLCASSPRGTSGNYEQYFGPGTRLTVT.